This T cell receptor beta chain is from a study of CD8+CD57+ T cells in acquired aplastic anemia. To note about this clonotype: This may arise from a read error, as a much more abundant clone is one base away.

The template for TCR beta VDJ and CDR3 sequence profiling was genomic DNA. TCRdb re-called the reads with MiXCR, one entry per CDR3 protein. This repertoire shows more than 150,000 distinct CDR3 sequences, about 44% found once; its top ten account for roughly 13%. Patients chosen for sequencing had shown CD8+CD57+ cell expansion by flow cytometry. Source material: sorted CD4+, CD8+, or CD8+CD57+ T cells (not recorded which) from PBMCs. The TCR sequence derives from a human donor with aplastic anemia.

The DNA of the CDR3 is TGTGCCAGCAGCCCGGGACAGATCTACGAGCAGTACTTC. Protein sequence: CASSPGQIYEQYF. J is TRBJ2-7 and V is TRBV12-3 or TRBV12-4, with TRBD1 matching over 7 bases. J lost 3 bases, V lost 6 bases, and 5 bases had no gene match. The CDR3 sequence is 13 residues long.